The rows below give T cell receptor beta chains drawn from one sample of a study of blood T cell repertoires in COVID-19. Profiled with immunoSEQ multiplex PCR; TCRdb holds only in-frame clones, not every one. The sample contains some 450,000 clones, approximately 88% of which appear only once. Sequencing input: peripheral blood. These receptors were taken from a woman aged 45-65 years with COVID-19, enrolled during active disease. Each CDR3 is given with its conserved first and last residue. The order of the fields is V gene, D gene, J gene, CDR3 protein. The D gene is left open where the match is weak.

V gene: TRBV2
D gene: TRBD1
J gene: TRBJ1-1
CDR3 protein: CASSLNRDSEAFF

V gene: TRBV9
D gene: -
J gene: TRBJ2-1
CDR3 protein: CASSVDATYNEQFF

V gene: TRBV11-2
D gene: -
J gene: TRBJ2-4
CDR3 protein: CASSPNRELFIQYF

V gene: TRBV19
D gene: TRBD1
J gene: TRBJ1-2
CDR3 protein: CASSTPGQGYYGYTF

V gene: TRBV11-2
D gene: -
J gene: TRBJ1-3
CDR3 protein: CASSFTTGSGNTIYF

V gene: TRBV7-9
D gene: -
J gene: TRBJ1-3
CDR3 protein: CASSLGASSGNTIYF

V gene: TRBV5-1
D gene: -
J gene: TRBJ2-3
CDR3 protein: CASSFARDPTDTQYF

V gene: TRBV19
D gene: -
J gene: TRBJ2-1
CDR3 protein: CASSILLNNEQFF

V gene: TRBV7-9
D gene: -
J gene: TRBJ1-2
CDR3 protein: CASSLHGVYTF

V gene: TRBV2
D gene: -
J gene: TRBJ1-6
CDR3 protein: CASSLLVSPLHF

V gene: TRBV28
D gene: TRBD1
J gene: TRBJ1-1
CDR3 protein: CASSLGQGGTEAFF

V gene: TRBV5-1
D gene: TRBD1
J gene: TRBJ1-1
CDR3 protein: CASSRTGGDTEAFF

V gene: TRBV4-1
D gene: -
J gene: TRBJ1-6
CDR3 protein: CASSRTAGGPLHF

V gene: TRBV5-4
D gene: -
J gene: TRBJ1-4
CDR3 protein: CASSFSATNEKLFF

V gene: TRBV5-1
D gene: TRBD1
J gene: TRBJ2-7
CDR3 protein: CASSWTGTGSYEQYF